This TCR beta chain comes out of a study of cytomegalovirus exposure and HLA in healthy donors. Whole-study results and caveats: The study put about 180 TCR beta chains on its list as cytomegalovirus-associated. The classifier was said to identify cytomegalovirus status with high specificity and sensitivity.

CDR3 length equals 16 residues. CDR1 and CDR2 (germline): MGHDK, SYGVNS. V lost 2 bases, J lost 4 bases, and 6 bases stayed unmatched. A word on this clone: Its antigen is not identified.

Primers for the PCR totalled 60 Vbeta and 13 Jbeta. Authors' processing steps: Later work found 80 million or so unique TCR beta chains, with approximately 12 million shared. Using immunoSEQ multiplex PCR, the repertoire was profiled, and TCRdb retains in-frame clones only, with some absent. Clone size and the V and J calls come from that table; the DNA yielded D and trimming. Here the sample spans 160,000 or so clones, 81% being singletons. This TCR was recovered from a man aged 50-60 years in good health and CMV-seropositive. The rearrangement joins TRBV25-1 to TRBJ2-3; 10 nucleotides align to TRBD2. The sequencing sample was made of PBMCs. Written as DNA, the CDR3 is TGTGCCAGCAGTGAAGCTAGCGGGAGTGGCGCAGATACGCAGTATTTT. This gives the protein CASSEASGSGADTQYF.